This T cell receptor beta chain is drawn from a study of early stage breast cancer tumors. Blood replicates held 0.5 ug DNA, tumor or normal breast roughly 1.5 ug, two each. Here immunoSEQ multiplex PCR was the method, and the copy in TCRdb shows in-frame clones only, minus some. The table has tens of thousands of clones, 72% seen once; the top ten hold around a third. A remark on this clone: Its specificity is unknown.

Study-wide findings and caveats: In most of the 16 patients, blood comparison separated tumor from normal breast. Chain pairing and CD4, CD8 or FOXP3 expression were not captured.

Trimming stripped 1 base from V and 3 bases from J, with 7 bases between. The CDR3 extends over 13 amino acids. Germline CDR1 SEHNR, CDR2 FQNEAQ (reference sequence). The source material was blood. The chain joins TRBV7-9 to TRBJ2-7; D not certain. The sequence came from a person between 45 and 65 years old with breast cancer. This CDR3 is CASSLELFYEQYF. The CDR3 coding sequence is TGTGCCAGCAGCTTAGAACTTTTCTACGAGCAGTACTTC.